This T cell receptor (beta chain) was profiled in a study of shared clonotypes between healthy human individuals. Naive CD8 cells were CD45RO-negative, positively selected for CCR7, excluding terminally differentiated effector memory CD45RA+ cells. All the donors were Caucasian adults who lived in Nashville, Tennessee. Unmatched junction bases numbered 8, after V lost 0 bases and J lost 5 bases. Germline CDR1 SGHRS, CDR2 YFSETQ. CDR3 length equals 16 residues. The table came from immunoSEQ multiplex PCR; TCRdb's copy has only in-frame clones and leaves some out. The table shows around 2,000,000 clones, with more than 85% occurring only once.

The sample was naive CD8+ T cells from PBMCs. This TCR was recovered from a man aged 18 to 29 in good health. Some clones in this sample may be carry-over from other donors' samples. The chain recombines TRBV5-1 with TRBJ2-1, with 7 bases identical to TRBD2. CDR3 in DNA: TGCGCCAGCAGCTTGGGAGGGCGGGAGTACCACAATGAGCAGTTCTTC. It yields the protein CASSLGGREYHNEQFF. The entire variable domain, with the rest obtained from reference TRBV5-1 and TRBJ2-1, is as follows: KAGVTQTPRYLIKTRGQQVTLSCSPISGHRSVSWYQQTPGQGLQFLFEYFSETQRNKGNFPGRFSGRQFSNSRSEMNVSTLELGDSALYLCASSLGGREYHNEQFFGPGTRLTVL.